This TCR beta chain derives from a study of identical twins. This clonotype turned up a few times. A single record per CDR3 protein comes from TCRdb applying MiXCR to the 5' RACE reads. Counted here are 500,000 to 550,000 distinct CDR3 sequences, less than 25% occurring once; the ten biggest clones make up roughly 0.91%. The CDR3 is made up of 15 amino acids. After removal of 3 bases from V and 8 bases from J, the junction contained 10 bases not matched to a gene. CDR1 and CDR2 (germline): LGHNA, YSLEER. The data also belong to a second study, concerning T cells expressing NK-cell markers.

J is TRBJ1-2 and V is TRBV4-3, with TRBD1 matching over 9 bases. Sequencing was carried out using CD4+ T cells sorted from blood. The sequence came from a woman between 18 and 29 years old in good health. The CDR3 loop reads CASSQDADRGRGYTF. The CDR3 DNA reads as TGCGCCAGCAGCCAGGACGCGGACAGGGGTAGGGGCTACACCTTC.